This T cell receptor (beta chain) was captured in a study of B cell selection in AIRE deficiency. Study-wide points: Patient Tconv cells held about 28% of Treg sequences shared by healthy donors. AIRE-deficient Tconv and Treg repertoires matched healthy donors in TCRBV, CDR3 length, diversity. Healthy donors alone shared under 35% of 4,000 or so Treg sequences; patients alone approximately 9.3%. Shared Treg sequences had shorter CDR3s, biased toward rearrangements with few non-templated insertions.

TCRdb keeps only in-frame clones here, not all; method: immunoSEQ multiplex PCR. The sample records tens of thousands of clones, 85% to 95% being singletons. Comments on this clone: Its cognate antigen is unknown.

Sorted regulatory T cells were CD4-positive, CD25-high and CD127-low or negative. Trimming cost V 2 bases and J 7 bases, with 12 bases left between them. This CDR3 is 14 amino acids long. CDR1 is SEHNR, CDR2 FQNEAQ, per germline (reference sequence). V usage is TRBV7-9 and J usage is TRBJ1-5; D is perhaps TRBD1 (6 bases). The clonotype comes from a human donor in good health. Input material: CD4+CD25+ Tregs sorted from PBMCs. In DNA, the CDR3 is TGTGCCAGCAGCTTAAAGGGCCAGGGGCAGCCCCAGCATTTT. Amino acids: CASSLKGQGQPQHF.